Below, 22 T cell receptor beta chains from the same sample are listed, as sequenced in a study of radiation and T cells in renal cell carcinoma. Time point defined: blood 2 weeks post-SBRT. As to treatment: 15 Gy SBRT to primary tumor, nephrectomy 4 weeks later. Using immunoSEQ multiplex PCR, the repertoire was profiled, and TCRdb retains in-frame clones only, with some absent. The sample includes over 60,000 clones, 70% to 90% seen only once; the top ten take 20% to 25%. This specimen was blood, taken from a patient whose treatment included radiotherapy and nephrectomy. These receptors all stem from a woman between 45 and 65 years old with renal cell carcinoma.

The V and J genes are TRBV18 and TRBJ2-7; a weak D match, TRBD1 (6 bases). CDR1 and CDR2 (germline): KGHSH, LQKENI. The CDR3 is 15 amino acids. V lost 0 bases and J lost 2, with 11 bases in between. CDR3 in amino acids: CASSPPDRHAYEQYF. The CDR3 DNA follows: TGTGCCAGCTCACCACCGGACAGACATGCCTACGAGCAGTACTTC.

The chain links TRBV5-4 to TRBJ2-5; possible D gene TRBD1, 5 bases. CDR1 is SGHNT and CDR2 is YYREEE in the germline V gene (reference sequence). This CDR3 is 15 amino acids long. Trimming pared 6 bases from V and 2 bases from J, leaving 17 bases between. The CDR3 DNA reads as TGTGCCAGCAACTCAGGGTGGGGTGATCAAGAGACCCAGTACTTC. It codes for CASNSGWGDQETQYF.

The rearrangement joins TRBV7-9 to TRBJ1-2; D is unclear. Germline V CDR1 and CDR2: SEHNR, FQNEAQ (reference sequence). V dropped 1 base and J dropped 8 bases, with 11 bases sitting between them. The CDR3 contains 13 residues. CDR3 amino acids: CASSLVQFAGYTF. The CDR3 DNA follows: TGTGCCAGCAGCTTAGTACAGTTTGCAGGCTACACCTTC.

This chain links TRBV5-1 with TRBJ2-2; 14 bases fit TRBD2. Germline loops: CDR1 SGHRS, CDR2 YFSETQ. J gave up 0 bases and V 2 bases, and 12 bases lay outside the gene matches. This CDR3 contains 21 residues. CDR3 nucleotides: TGCGCCAGCAGCTTACTCCCACGGGGACTAGCGGGGGACGCGAACACCGGGGAGCTGTTTTTT. The encoded protein is CASSLLPRGLAGDANTGELFF.

The table lists this clone with a count of one. The J gene is TRBJ2-1, the V gene TRBV28, with 11 bases that match TRBD2. CDR1 is MDHEN and CDR2 is SYDVKM in the germline V gene. The J segment lost 6 bases and the V segment lost 5 bases, leaving 6 bases of the junction unmatched. This CDR3 comprises 15 residues. CDR3 in DNA: TGTGCCAGCAGTACCCTAGCGGGGGGCCCCAATGAGCAGTTCTTC. This sequence encodes CASSTLAGGPNEQFF.

The rearrangement links TRBV2 to TRBJ2-1; D perhaps matches TRBD2 (5 bases). CDR1 is SNHLY, CDR2 FYNNEI, per germline. The length of the CDR3 is 15 residues. Deletions cut 7 bases from V and 6 bases from J, with 19 bases between. The CDR3 region has the DNA TGTGCCAGCACGGAGAAAAGCGGAGTTCCCAATGAGCAGTTCTTC. Amino acid sequence: CASTEKSGVPNEQFF.

This chain joins TRBV4-3 and TRBJ2-1, with D hard to call. Trimming left V 1 base short and J 8 bases short, with 9 bases between. Germline V gene lookup returns CDR1 LGHNA and CDR2 YSLEER. This CDR3 has 13 amino acids. This CDR3 is CASSQGTADEQFF. The CDR3 coding sequence is TGCGCCAGCAGCCAAGGGACGGCGGATGAGCAGTTCTTC.

Here the CDR3 reads CASSNSQGRGNQPQHF. CDR3 in DNA: TGTGCCAGCAGCAACAGTCAGGGGCGCGGTAATCAGCCCCAGCATTTT. This chain uses TRBV11-2 with TRBJ1-5; the D gene is possibly TRBD1 (6 bases). CDR1 and CDR2 from the germline V gene are SGHAT and FQNNGV. The CDR3 loop spans 16 amino acids. Trimming removed 5 bases from V and 4 bases from J, with 18 bases in between.

The V call is TRBV27, the J call TRBJ2-3; TRBD2 agrees at 10 bases. After removal of 4 bases from V and 1 base from J, the junction contained 5 bases not matched to a gene. Germline assignment: CDR1 MNHEY and CDR2 SMNVEV (reference sequence). The CDR3 extends over 16 amino acids. The CDR3 nucleotides are TGTGCCAGCAGTTCGCTAGCGGGAGTAGGCACAGATACGCAGTATTTT. Encoded protein: CASSSLAGVGTDTQYF.

This chain links TRBV20-1 with TRBJ2-3; D ambiguous. Trimming removed 6 bases at V and 2 bases at J, with 6 bases between. The CDR3 is made up of 11 amino acids. Germline values: CDR1 DFQATT, CDR2 SNEGSKA (reference sequence). The CDR3 sequence is CSAETTDTQYF. As DNA, the CDR3 is TGCAGTGCCGAGACCACAGATACGCAGTATTTT.

The V call is TRBV7-2, the J call TRBJ2-3; TRBD2 agrees at 8 bases. V trimming: 4 bases; J trimming: 5 bases; junction bases outside the gene matches: 11. The CDR3 runs 16 residues. CDR1 is SGHTA, CDR2 FQGNSA, per germline. CDR3 residues: CASSSDRRGVRDTQYF. CDR3 sequence (DNA): TGTGCCAGCAGCTCTGACCGGCGGGGGGTTCGAGATACGCAGTATTTT.

The chain is built from TRBV4-3 and TRBJ2-1; 9 bases line up with TRBD2. Germline assignment: CDR1 LGHNA and CDR2 YSLEER. CDR3 size: 16 residues. V dropped 0 bases and J dropped 7; count of bases not matched to a gene: 7. This CDR3 is CASSQDAAGGTNEQFF. The CDR3 nucleotides are TGCGCCAGCAGCCAAGATGCAGCGGGGGGAACGAATGAGCAGTTCTTC.

This clone has more than one count but fewer than ten. This chain connects TRBV29-1 to TRBJ1-1, with 8 positions matching TRBD1. The CDR3 extends over 13 amino acids. The V gene's germline CDR1 is SQVTM and CDR2 ANQGSEA. V was pared by 6 bases and J by 0 bases, with 3 bases of the junction left unmatched. This CDR3 is CSVLRGLNTEAFF. The CDR3 DNA reads as TGCAGCGTCCTCAGGGGGCTGAACACTGAAGCTTTCTTT.

The V call is TRBV15, the J call TRBJ1-6; D is possibly TRBD1 (6 bases). CDR3 length equals 13 residues. Germline CDR1 and CDR2: LNHNV and YYDKDF (reference sequence). V was pared by 5 bases and J by 17 bases, with 19 bases between. Here the CDR3 reads CATSALRGAGIHF. CDR3 coding DNA: TGTGCCACCAGCGCCCTCCGGGGGGCAGGCATCCACTTT.

This chain links TRBV4-3 with TRBJ2-7; TRBD1 might be the D (6 bases). The V end lost 0 bases, the J end lost 6 bases, and 15 bases lay between the germline ends. CDR1 and CDR2 from the germline V gene are LGHNA and YSLEER. There are 15 residues in the CDR3. The CDR3 loop is CASSQDYGRGSEQYF. The CDR3 DNA follows: TGCGCCAGCAGCCAAGATTATGGCAGGGGCTCCGAGCAGTACTTC.

The rearrangement uses TRBV9 and TRBJ1-1; 7 bases fit TRBD1. The CDR3 extends over 15 amino acids. V lost 1 base and J lost 4; bases outside the gene matches: 7. The germline V gene has CDR1 SGDLS and CDR2 YYNGEE. CDR3 residues: CASSVQGGEGTEAFF. CDR3 sequence (DNA): TGTGCCAGCAGCGTACAGGGGGGTGAGGGCACTGAAGCTTTCTTT.

The chain employs TRBV6-4 and TRBJ2-3, with D possibly called TRBD1 or TRBD2 (5 bases each). The CDR3 extends over 15 amino acids. CDR1 and CDR2 from the germline V gene are MRHNA and SNTAGT. Between the trimmed V and J ends, which lost 3 bases and 6 bases, there was a span of 16 bases. The CDR3 DNA reads as TGTGCCAGCAGTGAGGGGACCGGCCTCGCTGATACGCAGTATTTT. Amino acid sequence: CASSEGTGLADTQYF.

The CDR3, as DNA: TGTGCCAGCAGCAAGACAGGGGGCCCCTACGAGCAGTACTTC. Its translation: CASSKTGGPYEQYF. The genes are TRBV5-4 and TRBJ2-7; 10 nucleotides agree with TRBD1. J was trimmed by 2 bases and V by 4 bases; bases with no gene match: 3. The CDR3 loop spans 14 amino acids. From germline, CDR1 is SGHNT and CDR2 YYREEE (reference sequence).

CDR3 amino acids: CASSYVYQETQYF. The CDR3 DNA reads as TGTGCCAGCAGTTATGTTTACCAAGAGACCCAGTACTTC. V usage is TRBV6-5 and J usage is TRBJ2-5; D gene unclear. There are 13 residues in the CDR3. The ends were cut back, 3 bases at V and 0 bases at J, with 5 bases in the middle. CDR1 and CDR2 (germline): MNHEY, SVGAGI.

This chain links TRBV10-1 with TRBJ2-5, with D perhaps TRBD2 (6 bases). CDR1 and CDR2 (germline): WNHNN, SYGVQD (reference sequence). V lost 2 bases and J lost 5, with 12 bases in between. The CDR3 is 14 residues long. The CDR3 region has the DNA TGCGCCAGCAGTGAGGGAGGGGTGGAGGAGACCCAGTACTTC. Residues: CASSEGGVEETQYF.

The chain uses TRBV5-6 and TRBJ2-1; possible D gene TRBD1, 5 bases. Trimming shortened V by 4 bases and J by 8 bases, and 13 bases separated the two germline ends. From germline, CDR1 is SGHDT and CDR2 YYEEEE. The CDR3 contains 13 residues. The CDR3 DNA is TGTGCCAGCAGCGGGGCCAGGGTAGATGAGCAGTTCTTC. The encoded protein is CASSGARVDEQFF.

This sequence joins TRBV19 and TRBJ2-4; 9 bases are a match to TRBD1. V lost 7 bases, J lost 4 bases, and 11 bases stayed unmatched. This CDR3 region has 16 residues. Germline assignment: CDR1 LNHDA and CDR2 SQIVND (reference sequence). The CDR3 sequence is CASTLSGTGLKNIQYF. The CDR3 DNA reads TGTGCCAGTACTCTATCGGGGACAGGGCTTAAAAACATTCAGTACTTC.